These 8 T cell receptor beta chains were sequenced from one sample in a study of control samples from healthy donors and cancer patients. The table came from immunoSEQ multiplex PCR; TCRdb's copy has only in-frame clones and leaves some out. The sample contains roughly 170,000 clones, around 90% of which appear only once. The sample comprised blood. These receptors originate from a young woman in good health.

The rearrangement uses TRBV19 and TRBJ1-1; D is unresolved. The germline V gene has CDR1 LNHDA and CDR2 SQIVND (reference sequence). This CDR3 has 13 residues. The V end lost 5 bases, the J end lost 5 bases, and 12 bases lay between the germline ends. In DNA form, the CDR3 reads TGTGCCAGTAGTTCGGCGGGAAGAACTGAAGCTTTCTTT. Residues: CASSSAGRTEAFF.

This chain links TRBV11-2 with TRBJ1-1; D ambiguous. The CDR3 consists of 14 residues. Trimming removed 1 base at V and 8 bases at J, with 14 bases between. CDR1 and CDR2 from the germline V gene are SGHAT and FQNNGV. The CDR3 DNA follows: TGTGCCAGCAGCTTAGGAGGCCAGTCGTCAGAAGCTTTCTTT. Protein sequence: CASSLGGQSSEAFF.

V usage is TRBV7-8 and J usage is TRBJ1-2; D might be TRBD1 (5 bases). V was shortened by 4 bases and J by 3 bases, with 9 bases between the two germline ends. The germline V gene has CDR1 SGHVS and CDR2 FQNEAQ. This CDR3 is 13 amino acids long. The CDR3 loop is CASSYDRDYGYTF. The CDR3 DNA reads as TGTGCCAGCAGCTACGACAGAGACTATGGCTACACCTTC.

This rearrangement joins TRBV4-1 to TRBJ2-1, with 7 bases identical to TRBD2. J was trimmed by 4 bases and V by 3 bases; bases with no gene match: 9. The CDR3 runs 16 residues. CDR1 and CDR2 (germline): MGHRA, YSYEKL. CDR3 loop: CASSQFTSDKYNEQFF. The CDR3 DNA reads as TGCGCCAGCAGCCAGTTTACTAGCGACAAATACAATGAGCAGTTCTTC.

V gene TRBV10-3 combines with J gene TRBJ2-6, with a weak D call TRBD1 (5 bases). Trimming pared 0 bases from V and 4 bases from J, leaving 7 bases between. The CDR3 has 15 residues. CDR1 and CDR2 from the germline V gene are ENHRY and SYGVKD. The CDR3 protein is CAISESGAGANVLTF. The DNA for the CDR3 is TGTGCCATCAGTGAGTCAGGGGCCGGGGCCAACGTCCTGACTTTC.

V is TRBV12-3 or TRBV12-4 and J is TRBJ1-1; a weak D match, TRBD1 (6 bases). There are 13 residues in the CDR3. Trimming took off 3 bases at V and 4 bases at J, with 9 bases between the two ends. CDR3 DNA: TGTGCCAGCAGTTTGAGGGGGGGCACTGAAGCTTTCTTT. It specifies CASSLRGGTEAFF.

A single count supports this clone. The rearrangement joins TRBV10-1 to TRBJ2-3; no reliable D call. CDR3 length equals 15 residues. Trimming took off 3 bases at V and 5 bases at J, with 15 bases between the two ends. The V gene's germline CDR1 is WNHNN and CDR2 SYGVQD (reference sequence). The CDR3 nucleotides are TGCGCCAGCAGTGACTCTGCTGGGGTGGGAGATACGCAGTATTTT. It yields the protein CASSDSAGVGDTQYF.

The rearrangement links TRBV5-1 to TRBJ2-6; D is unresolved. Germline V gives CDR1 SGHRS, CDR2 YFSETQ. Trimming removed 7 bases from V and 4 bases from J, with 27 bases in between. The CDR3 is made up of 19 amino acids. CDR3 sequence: CASSLPWLVAKAGANVLTF. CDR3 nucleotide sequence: TGCGCCAGCTCTCTTCCCTGGTTAGTGGCGAAGGCCGGGGCCAACGTCCTGACTTTC. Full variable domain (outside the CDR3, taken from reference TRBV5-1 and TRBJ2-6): KAGVTQTPRYLIKTRGQQVTLSCSPISGHRSVSWYQQTPGQGLQFLFEYFSETQRNKGNFPGRFSGRQFSNSRSEMNVSTLELGDSALYLCASSLPWLVAKAGANVLTFGAGSRLTVL.